A single T cell receptor (beta chain) is shown here with its context. Its antigen is not known. These data originate in a study of post-analysis software for immune sequencing data. Prepared TCR beta cDNA libraries contained unique molecular identifiers. MiXCR was run by TCRdb on the PCR reads, yielding one entry per CDR3 protein. The top ten hold approximately 5% of the sample, which has approximately 770,000 distinct CDR3 sequences, under 60% seen once. Germline V gene data show CDR1 as MNHNS and CDR2 as SASEGT. The CDR3 is made up of 13 amino acids. Broader study findings: Roughly five TRBV segments, including TRBV5-6, TRBV5-1 and TRBV20-1, were more frequent in patients than controls.

This clonotype originated in a girl between 5 and 17 years old with multiple sclerosis. The chain recombines TRBV6-1 with TRBJ2-5, with D perhaps TRBD2 (6 bases). The J call may be mistaken, given a closer DNA end match to TRBJ2-7. The sample comprised blood. The CDR3 sequence: CASSEFGGYEQYF. Here the CDR3 DNA reads TGTGCCAGCAGTGAATTCGGGGGTTACGAGCAGTACTTC.